The clone carrying this T cell receptor (beta chain) was observed at least ten times. The antigen is unknown. Amplification of TCR alpha and beta CDR3 regions from RNA used iRepertoire nested multiplex PCR. Input was roughly 85-400 ng of tissue mRNA or PBMC total RNA. TCRdb reprocessed the multiplex PCR reads via MiXCR and lists one record per CDR3 protein. This repertoire shows roughly 350,000 distinct CDR3 sequences, 41% found once; its top ten account for 12%. Germline V CDR1 and CDR2: DFQATT, SNEGSKA (reference sequence). This CDR3 comprises 13 residues. Deletions cut 5 bases from V and 0 bases from J, with 11 bases between. The sample comes from a study of glioma-infiltrating T cells. General observations from the study: Shared blood CDR3 signature motifs marked patients with low tissue-blood divergence.

The source is a human donor with low-grade glioma or glioblastoma, undergoing nonglioma brain surgery, or in good health (not recorded which). The V and J genes are TRBV20-1 and TRBJ2-7; a weak D match, TRBD2 (5 bases). The sequenced sample was glioma tissue, nonneoplastic brain tissue, or PBMCs (not recorded which). CDR3 in amino acids: CSAAPDFSYEQYF. The CDR3 nucleotides read TGCAGTGCTGCACCGGACTTCTCCTACGAGCAGTACTTC.